These 30 T cell receptor beta chains share one sample of origin, sequenced in a study of OX40 agonist ivuxolimab in advanced cancers. Measured with immunoSEQ multiplex PCR; TCRdb has only the in-frame clones, and not every one. The table has about 40,000 clones, approximately 82% seen once. Sequencing was performed on CD4+ or CD8+ T cells sorted from blood, taken in a trial of the OX40 agonist ivuxolimab. The origin of the receptors is an adult with an advanced solid tumor such as melanoma, head and neck, liver or kidney cancer.

Of note for this clone: Compared with germline, one end of the junction differs, possibly owing to a read error. The V gene is TRBV15, the J gene TRBJ1-1; D remains unclear. The CDR3 is made up of 14 amino acids. In germline, CDR1 is LNHNV, CDR2 YYDKDF (reference sequence). For the CDR3, the DNA is TGTGCCACCAGCAGAGATCCGACTATGTCTGAAACTTTCTTT. Its translation is CATSRDPTMSETFF.

This clone has just one count. This specimen includes other DNA sequences encoding the same CDR3. The chain links TRBV18 to TRBJ1-1, with no clear D. CDR1 is KGHSH and CDR2 is LQKENI in the germline V gene. The CDR3 has 13 amino acids. The germline V and J ends were trimmed by 5 bases and 3 bases, with 10 bases remaining between them. DNA of the CDR3: TGTGCCAGCTCATCAGGAGAGGACACTGAAGCTTTCTTT. Translation: CASSSGEDTEAFF.

V is TRBV6-1 and J is TRBJ2-5; 8 nucleotides agree with TRBD1. Germline-derived CDR1 and CDR2 are MNHNS and SASEGT. This CDR3 comprises 13 residues. Unmatched junction bases numbered 5, after V lost 6 bases and J lost 5 bases. CDR3 nucleotides: TGTGCCAGCAGCCTAAACAGGGGGGAGACCCAGTACTTC. Translated, it gives CASSLNRGETQYF.

The chain is built from TRBV6-5 and TRBJ1-2; D unresolved. This CDR3 region has 14 residues. Trimming took off 2 bases at V and 1 base at J, with 8 bases between the two ends. Germline V gene sequence: CDR1 MNHEY, CDR2 SVGAGI. The DNA for the CDR3 is TGTGCCAGCAGTTACATCCGGAATAACTATGGCTACACCTTC. Its protein product is CASSYIRNNYGYTF.

This chain joins TRBV7-2 and TRBJ2-5; D remains ambiguous. The CDR3 is 13 amino acids. Trimming stripped 5 bases from V and 5 bases from J, with 12 bases between. Germline assignment: CDR1 SGHTA and CDR2 FQGNSA. CDR3 sequence (DNA): TGTGCCAGCAGCCTACAGACCGGGGAGACCCAGTACTTC. Translating gives CASSLQTGETQYF.

The gene calls are TRBV5-4 and TRBJ2-5, with unresolved D. From germline, CDR1 is SGHNT and CDR2 YYREEE (reference sequence). V dropped 1 base and J dropped 5 bases, with 9 bases sitting between them. CDR3 size: 13 residues. CDR3 sequence (DNA): TGTGCCAGCAGCTTGACGGTCCAGGAGACCCAGTACTTC. Amino acid sequence: CASSLTVQETQYF.

The V gene is TRBV6-6, the J gene TRBJ1-5; D is uncertain. CDR1 is MNHNY, CDR2 SVGAGI, per germline (reference sequence). V was shortened by 8 bases and J by 5 bases, with 10 bases between the two germline ends. The CDR3 covers 12 residues. The CDR3 reads CASSDDYQPQHF. The CDR3 nucleotides read TGTGCCAGCTCCGATGATTATCAGCCCCAGCATTTT.

This chain joins TRBV6-5 and TRBJ1-2, with 7 bases aligning to TRBD1. Trimming at V came to 6 bases and at J to 2 bases, leaving 6 bases not matched to a gene. The CDR3 runs 14 residues. Per the germline V gene, CDR1 is MNHEY and CDR2 is SVGAGI. CDR3 loop: CASSLGTDNYGYTF. The CDR3 DNA follows: TGTGCCAGCAGCTTGGGGACAGACAACTATGGCTACACCTTC.

The rearrangement uses TRBV2 and TRBJ1-5; 8 nucleotides match TRBD1. Germline V gene lookup returns CDR1 SNHLY and CDR2 FYNNEI. With 5 bases clipped from V and 2 bases from J, the junction kept 5 bases outside the gene matches. This CDR3 spans 15 amino acids. Here the CDR3 DNA reads TGTGCCAGCAGTAGCCAGGGGGCTGGCAATCAGCCCCAGCATTTT. Translating it yields CASSSQGAGNQPQHF.

The CDR3 region has the DNA TGTGCCAGCAGCCGGGGGTACGGGGGGTCCACAGATACGCAGTATTTT. It yields the protein CASSRGYGGSTDTQYF. This chain uses TRBV5-4 with TRBJ2-3; 7 nucleotides line up with TRBD2. This CDR3 contains 16 residues. The V gene's germline CDR1 is SGHNT and CDR2 YYREEE (reference sequence). V lost 4 bases and J lost 2; bases outside the gene matches: 10.

J is TRBJ1-2 and V is TRBV5-1; D remains ambiguous. Germline V gene data show CDR1 as SGHRS and CDR2 as YFSETQ. The CDR3 consists of 15 residues. Trimming pared 3 bases from V and 5 bases from J, leaving 17 bases between. The CDR3 DNA reads TGCGCCAGCAGCTCACTCGACGGCGGCTTATATGGCTACACCTTC. Amino acid sequence: CASSSLDGGLYGYTF.

The CDR3 DNA is TGTGCCAGCAGAATGACAGGGGAGGATCAGCCCCAGCATTTT. Protein product: CASRMTGEDQPQHF. The chain has TRBV6-6 and TRBJ1-5; 8 bases align to TRBD1. Germline V gene data show CDR1 as MNHNY and CDR2 as SVGAGI (reference sequence). The CDR3 consists of 14 residues. Germline trimming cut 6 bases from V and 5 bases from J; bases unmatched to any gene: 6.

The chain has TRBV11-2 and TRBJ2-2; a possible D gene is TRBD2 (7 bases). Per germline, CDR1 SGHAT and CDR2 FQNNGV. Between the trimmed V and J ends, which lost 3 bases and 7 bases, there was a span of 15 bases. The CDR3 contains 15 residues. The CDR3: CASSLGGPQSGELFF. The CDR3 DNA reads as TGTGCCAGCAGCTTGGGGGGGCCCCAGAGCGGGGAGCTGTTTTTT.

The table lists this clone with a count of one. This chain joins TRBV28 and TRBJ2-3; 10 bases match TRBD1. The CDR3 extends over 15 amino acids. Trimming cost V 10 bases and J 6 bases; bases outside gene matches: 13. Germline assignment: CDR1 MDHEN and CDR2 SYDVKM. The DNA of the CDR3 is TGTGCCACCATGACAGGGGGCTCTTCGTCGGATACGCAGTATTTT. It is translated as CATMTGGSSSDTQYF. Supplemented by reference TRBV28 and TRBJ2-3, the full variable domain reads DVKVTQSSRYLVKRTGEKVFLECVQDMDHENMFWYRQDPGLGLRLIYFSYDVKMKEKGDIPEGYSVSREKKERFSLILESASTNQTSMYLCATMTGGSSSDTQYFGPGTRLTVL.

The CDR3 loop is CASSLSANTEAFF. DNA of the CDR3: TGTGCCAGCAGCTTATCGGCGAACACTGAAGCTTTCTTT. The chain recombines TRBV7-2 with TRBJ1-1; D is undetermined. The CDR3 extends over 13 amino acids. Trimming took 2 bases from V and 1 from J, leaving 5 bases between them. CDR1 is SGHTA, CDR2 FQGNSA, per germline.

The chain has TRBV4-1 and TRBJ1-2, with 9 bases matching TRBD1. The V segment lost 4 bases and the J segment 1 base; nucleotides outside the gene matches: 4. The CDR3 contains 15 residues. Germline CDR1 is MGHRA and CDR2 is YSYEKL. The CDR3 loop is CASSRGQGLNYGYTF. The CDR3 DNA follows: TGCGCCAGCAGCCGTGGACAGGGGCTTAACTATGGCTACACCTTC.

V and J are TRBV13 and TRBJ1-4; the D gene is possibly TRBD1 (5 bases). The CDR3 consists of 17 residues. V was shortened by 0 bases and J by 3 bases, with 14 bases between the two germline ends. Germline V gene sequence: CDR1 PRHDT, CDR2 FYEKMQ (reference sequence). CDR3 in amino acids: CASSLGLREGPNEKLFF. DNA for the CDR3: TGTGCCAGCAGCTTAGGCCTTCGGGAGGGACCTAATGAAAAACTGTTTTTT.

V and J are TRBV6-1 and TRBJ2-5; D is unclear. CDR3 size: 13 residues. Germline CDR1 reads MNHNS; CDR2 reads SASEGT. The V gene lost 5 bases and the J gene lost 5 bases, with 12 bases spanning the gap. The DNA for the CDR3 is TGTGCCAGCAGTTCGGTGCTTGACGAGACCCAGTACTTC. Its protein product is CASSSVLDETQYF.

On this clone itself: One end of the junction is discordant with germline, which a read error may explain. The V gene is TRBV2, the J gene TRBJ2-3; 16 bases line up with TRBD2. The CDR3 extends over 18 amino acids. CDR1 is SNHLY, CDR2 FYNNEI, per germline. CDR3 coding DNA: TGTGCCAGCAGTTACGGGACTAGCGGGGGGGTTAGCACAGATGCGCAGTATTTT. Protein sequence: CASSYGTSGGVSTDAQYF.

This clone is medium-sized within its sample. J is TRBJ1-3 and V is TRBV7-9; D not resolved. This CDR3 is built from 12 residues. V dropped 2 bases and J dropped 8 bases, with 7 bases sitting between them. Germline lookup yields CDR1 SEHNR and CDR2 FQNEAQ (reference sequence). CDR3 residues: CASSLQRDTIYF. The CDR3 nucleotides read TGTGCCAGCAGCTTACAAAGGGACACCATATATTTT.

The genes are TRBV6-6 and TRBJ1-5; tentative D call: TRBD1 (5 bases). This CDR3 spans 15 amino acids. V shed 8 bases and J shed 7 bases, with 21 bases lying between them. Germline CDR1 reads MNHNY; CDR2 reads SVGAGI (reference sequence). This chain's CDR3 is CASPTPGGNRQPQHF. The CDR3 nucleotides are TGTGCCAGCCCGACCCCTGGAGGGAACAGGCAGCCCCAGCATTTT.

The rearrangement uses TRBV21-1 and TRBJ2-1; the table gives TRBD1 as D, unverified against the DNA. TRBV21-1 is a documented pseudogene. The CDR3 loop spans 14 amino acids. This chain's CDR3 is CASSKSCRGDEQFF. CDR3 in DNA: TGTGCCAGCAGCAAAAGTTGTAGGGGCGATGAGCAGTTCTTC.

The rearrangement uses TRBV7-8 and TRBJ1-1, with 8 bases identical to TRBD1. In germline, CDR1 is SGHVS, CDR2 FQNEAQ. This CDR3 has 14 amino acids. V trimming: 5 bases; J trimming: 5 bases; junction bases outside the gene matches: 7. This CDR3 reads CASSGRTGSTEAFF. The CDR3 region has the DNA TGTGCCAGCAGCGGTAGGACAGGGAGTACTGAAGCTTTCTTT.

This chain joins TRBV6-5 and TRBJ2-4; D is possibly TRBD1 or TRBD2 (6 bases each). The CDR3 length is 16 residues. Germline CDR1 reads MNHEY; CDR2 reads SVGAGI. The germline V and J ends were trimmed by 4 bases and 2 bases, with 15 bases remaining between them. The CDR3 coding sequence is TGTGCCAGCAGTTCCGTAGGGGGAGGTACCAAAAACATTCAGTACTTC. Its protein is CASSSVGGGTKNIQYF.

This clone occurred a few times. The rearrangement joins TRBV10-2 to TRBJ2-3; TRBD2 matches at 11 bases. Trimming took 2 bases from V and 7 from J; bases not matched to a gene: 8. Germline CDR1 and CDR2: WSHSY and SAAADI. This CDR3 has 16 amino acids. CDR3 sequence reads: CASSEARASGGYTQYF. The CDR3 DNA follows: TGCGCCAGCAGTGAGGCCCGGGCTAGCGGGGGGTATACGCAGTATTTT.

This sequence joins TRBV7-9 and TRBJ2-2; 7 bases are shared with TRBD1. Germline trimming cut 6 bases from V and 4 bases from J; bases unmatched to any gene: 8. Germline V gives CDR1 SEHNR, CDR2 FQNEAQ (reference sequence). CDR3 length: 15 residues. CDR3 in amino acids: CASSHDRAGTGELFF. Here the CDR3 DNA reads TGTGCCAGCAGTCATGACAGGGCCGGCACCGGGGAGCTGTTTTTT. Using reference TRBV7-9 and TRBJ2-2 for the parts outside the CDR3, the full variable domain is DTGVSQNPRHKITKRGQNVTFRCDPISEHNRLYWYRQTLGQGPEFLTYFQNEAQLEKSRLLSDRFSAERPKGSFSTLEIQRTEQGDSAMYLCASSHDRAGTGELFFGEGSRLTVL.

V usage is TRBV6-1 and J usage is TRBJ2-3, with D tentatively TRBD2 (5 bases). Trimming cost V 4 bases and J 5 bases, with 10 bases left between them. The CDR3 sequence is 13 residues long. Germline CDR1 is MNHNS and CDR2 is SASEGT. CDR3 residues: CASSGLREDTQYF. CDR3 bases: TGTGCCAGCAGTGGCCTACGGGAAGATACGCAGTATTTT.

This clone was observed a few times. CDR3 sequence (DNA): TGTGCCAGCAGGTCGGGACGGAACACTGAAGCTTTCTTT. It specifies CASRSGRNTEAFF. This chain joins TRBV7-2 and TRBJ1-1; maybe TRBD1 (5 bases). The ends were cut back, 6 bases at V and 1 base at J, with 9 bases in the middle. Per the germline V gene, CDR1 is SGHTA and CDR2 is FQGNSA. This CDR3 spans 13 amino acids.

This chain connects TRBV2 to TRBJ2-1, with a tentative D call TRBD2 (6 bases). CDR1 is SNHLY and CDR2 is FYNNEI in the germline V gene. V was clipped by 4 bases and J by 0 bases, with 13 bases between them. This CDR3 has 16 residues. In DNA form, the CDR3 reads TGTGCCAGCAGTGGAAGACTAGGAGTCTCCTACAATGAGCAGTTCTTC. Translating gives CASSGRLGVSYNEQFF.

The chain links TRBV5-6 to TRBJ1-1, with a tentative D call TRBD1 (6 bases). The CDR3 length is 15 residues. With 3 bases removed from V and 7 bases from J, the gap between germline ends came to 19 bases. Per germline, CDR1 SGHDT and CDR2 YYEEEE. CDR3 amino acids: CASSSLRGPRDEAFF. Here the CDR3 DNA reads TGTGCCAGCAGCTCGCTCAGGGGCCCCCGCGATGAAGCTTTCTTT.